These 10 T cell receptor beta chains originate from one sample sequenced in a study of shared clonotypes between healthy human individuals. Clones were sequenced by immunoSEQ multiplex PCR, and TCRdb holds only the in-frame ones, with some missing. Here the sample spans around 700,000 clones, around 72% being singletons. The sequencing sample was made of memory CD4+ T cells sorted from blood. The subset: CD45RA-negative fraction. The source of these receptors is a young woman in good health.

V is TRBV2 and J is TRBJ1-2; 7 bases agree with TRBD1. This CDR3 is 16 amino acids long. V lost 6 bases to trimming and J lost 4 bases; unmatched junction nucleotides: 14. Germline-derived CDR1 and CDR2 are SNHLY and FYNNEI. The CDR3, as DNA: TGTGCCAGCAGGAAGGACAGGAGCACAACGATCTATGGCTACACCTTC. This codes for CASRKDRSTTIYGYTF. The entire variable domain, with the rest obtained from reference TRBV2 and TRBJ1-2, is as follows: EPEVTQTPSHQVTQMGQEVILRCVPISNHLYFYWYRQILGQKVEFLVSFYNNEISEKSEIFDDQFSVERPDGSNFTLKIRSTKLEDSAMYFCASRKDRSTTIYGYTFGSGTRLTVV.

With respect to this clone: One junction end disagrees with the germline gene, perhaps due to a read error. The genes are TRBV4-1 and TRBJ1-2; TRBD1 agrees at 8 bases. The CDR3 has 15 amino acids. Germline CDR1 and CDR2: MGHRA and YSYEKL. This chain's CDR3 is CASSLGTGGEYGHTF. CDR3 bases: TGCGCCAGCAGCCTCGGGACAGGAGGGGAATATGGCCACACCTTC.

In this sample, this clone turned up a few times. The chain couples TRBV4-1 to TRBJ2-5; 13 nucleotides match TRBD2. Germline CDR1 and CDR2: MGHRA and YSYEKL. V gave up 0 bases and J gave up 4 bases; unmatched junction bases: 17. CDR3 length: 21 residues. The CDR3 DNA sequence: TGCGCCAGCAGCCAAGATTTTAGGGGGACTAGCGGGATTGGATTCACAGAGACCCAGTACTTC. It encodes CASSQDFRGTSGIGFTETQYF.

The V gene is TRBV4-1, the J gene TRBJ2-7; D is uncertain. Germline assignment: CDR1 MGHRA and CDR2 YSYEKL. The CDR3 is 19 amino acids. V lost 0 bases and J lost 4, with 25 bases in between. The CDR3 loop reads CASSQDRRPELRLWYEQYF. The CDR3, as DNA: TGCGCCAGCAGCCAAGATCGGCGGCCTGAGCTTAGGTTGTGGTACGAGCAGTACTTC.

The V gene is TRBV2, the J gene TRBJ2-3; D not resolved. The CDR3 sequence is 13 residues long. Germline CDR1 and CDR2: SNHLY and FYNNEI. The V and J ends lost 8 bases and 2 bases respectively, with 11 bases between them. Here the CDR3 reads CASETGNTDTQYF. The CDR3 DNA reads as TGTGCCAGCGAAACGGGTAACACAGATACGCAGTATTTT.

This chain joins TRBV28 and TRBJ2-7; tentatively, D is TRBD1 (6 bases). The CDR3 consists of 15 residues. V lost 6 bases to trimming and J lost 1 base, with 16 bases between them. Germline CDR1 reads MDHEN; CDR2 reads SYDVKM. CDR3 nucleotide sequence: TGTGCCAGCAGGATCCGGGACACCTCTTCCTACGAGCAGTACTTC. It codes for CASRIRDTSSYEQYF.

The V gene is TRBV7-2, the J gene TRBJ1-1; D perhaps matches TRBD1 (5 bases). In germline, CDR1 is SGHTA, CDR2 FQGNSA. V was pared by 3 bases and J by 4 bases, with 12 bases between. The CDR3 is 14 amino acids. The CDR3 DNA follows: TGTGCCAGCAGCTTGCAGGGAGTAGGCACTGAAGCTTTCTTT. It codes for CASSLQGVGTEAFF.

This clone was seen a single time. This chain uses TRBV7-6 with TRBJ2-7; the D gene is possibly TRBD1 (6 bases). The CDR3 runs to 15 residues. The germline gives CDR1 SGHVS, CDR2 FNYEAQ. The V end lost 1 base, the J end lost 3 bases, and 13 bases lay between the germline ends. The DNA for the CDR3 is TGTGCCAGCAGCTTAGGCTCCCTGGGACACTACGAGCAGTACTTC. Its translation: CASSLGSLGHYEQYF.

This sequence joins TRBV5-1 and TRBJ2-6; D call uncertain. CDR3 length: 16 amino acids. Germline V gives CDR1 SGHRS, CDR2 YFSETQ. V gave up 6 bases and J gave up 0 bases, with 13 bases separating them. CDR3 protein: CASTATPSSGANVLTF. The CDR3 DNA reads TGCGCCAGCACCGCGACCCCCAGCTCTGGGGCCAACGTCCTGACTTTC.

The chain uses TRBV5-1 and TRBJ2-5; 8 positions match TRBD1. CDR1 is SGHRS and CDR2 is YFSETQ in the germline V gene. Germline trimming cut 2 bases from V and 4 bases from J; bases unmatched to any gene: 4. The length of the CDR3 is 14 residues. CDR3 nucleotide sequence: TGCGCCAGCAGCTTTCGGCAGGGGGCAGAGACCCAGTACTTC. Translated, it gives CASSFRQGAETQYF. Drawing the rest from reference TRBV5-1 and TRBJ2-5, the complete variable domain is KAGVTQTPRYLIKTRGQQVTLSCSPISGHRSVSWYQQTPGQGLQFLFEYFSETQRNKGNFPGRFSGRQFSNSRSEMNVSTLELGDSALYLCASSFRQGAETQYFGPGTRLLVL.